This T cell receptor (beta chain) comes out of a study of blood T cell repertoires in COVID-19. Across the whole study: COVID-19 samples from acute and convalescent phases originated in the United States, Italy and Spain. PBMCs, B-cell-depleted T cells, or T cells were the source of the cDNA or gDNA that made up the material.

V lost 0 bases to trimming and J lost 7 bases; unmatched junction nucleotides: 5. The V gene's germline CDR1 is GTSNPN and CDR2 SVGIG (reference sequence). This CDR3 spans 15 amino acids. In the original analysis: By means of reference gene primer amplification, nucleated cell counts were estimated. Some clones are missing from TCRdb's copy, which holds only in-frame ones; the method was immunoSEQ multiplex PCR. V, J and clone size were drawn from that table, and D and trimming were deduced from the DNA. The sample yields tens of thousands of clones, around 88% seen once. Input material: peripheral blood. The chain employs TRBV30 and TRBJ1-4, with 10 bases matching TRBD1. This clonotype originated in a man aged 55 to 70 with acute or convalescent COVID-19. In DNA form, the CDR3 reads TGTGCCTGGAGTGTACGACAGGGGGCAAGTGAAAAACTGTTTTTT. This codes for CAWSVRQGASEKLFF.